This TCR beta chain emerged from a study of OX40 agonist ivuxolimab in advanced cancers. As for the study in general: The study treated patients with ivuxolimab, an agonistic anti-OX40 (CD134) antibody.

Enrollment shut out patients with autoimmune disease history or systemic immunosuppression. With baseline, cycle 4 day 1, and cycle 7 day 1 as timepoints, blood was sampled. Germline CDR1 reads SGHKS; CDR2 reads YYEKEE (reference sequence). Unmatched junction bases numbered 2, after V lost 7 bases and J lost 3 bases. The CDR3 is 12 residues long. The table came from immunoSEQ multiplex PCR; TCRdb's copy has only in-frame clones and leaves some out. The data show fewer than 85,000 clones, roughly 90% seen once. The TCR comes from an adult with an advanced solid tumor such as melanoma, head and neck, liver or kidney cancer. V and J are TRBV5-5 and TRBJ1-1, with TRBD1 identical over 8 bases. Sequencing was performed on CD4+ or CD8+ T cells sorted from blood, taken in a trial of the OX40 agonist ivuxolimab. The CDR3 loop is CASEDRDTEAFF. CDR3 nucleotide sequence: TGTGCCAGCGAGGACAGGGACACTGAAGCTTTCTTT.